Listed below are T cell receptor beta chains from one sample, sequenced in a study of cytomegalovirus exposure and HLA in healthy donors. Profiled with immunoSEQ multiplex PCR; TCRdb holds only in-frame clones, not every one. The sample holds more than 110,000 clones; 80% to 90% are singletons and the top ten take approximately 3%. The sequenced material came from PBMCs. The source of these receptors is a man aged 18 to 29 in good health and CMV-seronegative. Both conserved end residues are part of each CDR3. D genes are given only for firm matches. The size field is filled for only some rows; it gives once, few, many or a size class.

abundance: -; v_gene: TRBV6-1; d_gene: -; j_gene: TRBJ2-7; CDR3nt: TGTGCCAGCCCCCGGGACTTCTCCAGCTACGAGCAGTACTTC; CDR3aa: CASPRDFSSYEQYF
abundance: -; v_gene: TRBV10-3; d_gene: -; j_gene: TRBJ2-7; CDR3nt: TGTGCCATCAGTGAGCCGATAGGGAGAGAATACGAGCAGTACTTC; CDR3aa: CAISEPIGREYEQYF
abundance: -; v_gene: TRBV5-6; d_gene: -; j_gene: TRBJ1-2; CDR3nt: TGTGCCAGCAGCCGGGGGGGCCCCAGCTATGGCTACACCTTC; CDR3aa: CASSRGGPSYGYTF
abundance: once; v_gene: TRBV2; d_gene: TRBD1; j_gene: TRBJ1-2; CDR3nt: TGTGCCAGCCTGAGGACAGGGCTACTGAGGGGCTACACCTTC; CDR3aa: CASLRTGLLRGYTF
abundance: -; v_gene: TRBV28; d_gene: -; j_gene: TRBJ1-5; CDR3nt: TGTGCCACTCACTCAACCGGTTCAGGGAACAATCAGCCCCAGCATTTT; CDR3aa: CATHSTGSGNNQPQHF
abundance: -; v_gene: TRBV12-5; d_gene: -; j_gene: TRBJ1-5; CDR3nt: TGTGCTAGTGGTTTGGGAACAGGGATTAATCCTAGCAATCAGCCCCAGCATTTT; CDR3aa: CASGLGTGINPSNQPQHF
abundance: once; v_gene: TRBV5-6; d_gene: -; j_gene: TRBJ2-1; CDR3nt: TGTGCCAGCAGCTCGGACAGCCCCCACAAGTTCTTC; CDR3aa: CASSSDSPHKFF
abundance: -; v_gene: TRBV4-2; d_gene: TRBD1; j_gene: TRBJ2-7; CDR3nt: TGTGCCAGCAGCCAAGGGACAGGGTACGAGCAGTACTTC; CDR3aa: CASSQGTGYEQYF
abundance: -; v_gene: TRBV6-6; d_gene: -; j_gene: TRBJ1-2; CDR3nt: TGTGCCAGCAGTTCCCCCCGGACAGTCTATGGCTACACCTTC; CDR3aa: CASSSPRTVYGYTF
abundance: -; v_gene: TRBV7-2; d_gene: TRBD1; j_gene: TRBJ1-2; CDR3nt: TGTGCCAGCAGCCTCGGACAGGGCGCGGACTATGGCTACACCTTC; CDR3aa: CASSLGQGADYGYTF
abundance: -; v_gene: TRBV14; d_gene: -; j_gene: TRBJ1-1; CDR3nt: TGTGCCAGCAGCCGCGACGAGGACACTGAAGCTTTCTTT; CDR3aa: CASSRDEDTEAFF
abundance: -; v_gene: TRBV30; d_gene: TRBD2; j_gene: TRBJ2-2; CDR3nt: TGTGCCTGGAGTGGATCGGGAGGGGGGGAGCTGTTTTTT; CDR3aa: CAWSGSGGGELFF
abundance: once; v_gene: TRBV6-5; d_gene: -; j_gene: TRBJ1-1; CDR3nt: TGTGCCAGCAGGCCACAACCACAGGGGAACACTGAAGCTTTCTTT; CDR3aa: CASRPQPQGNTEAFF
abundance: -; v_gene: TRBV19; d_gene: -; j_gene: TRBJ1-2; CDR3nt: TGTGCCAGTAGTACGGGACGTACAGGGCAACCCTATGGCTACACCTTC; CDR3aa: CASSTGRTGQPYGYTF
abundance: -; v_gene: TRBV9; d_gene: TRBD1; j_gene: TRBJ1-3; CDR3nt: TGTGCCAGCAGCCCCGAGGGGACAGCTGGAAACACCATATATTTT; CDR3aa: CASSPEGTAGNTIYF
abundance: once; v_gene: TRBV4-1; d_gene: -; j_gene: TRBJ1-4; CDR3nt: TGCGCCAGCAGTCAAGGCGGGGCGAAACTGTTTTTT; CDR3aa: CASSQGGAKLFF
abundance: -; v_gene: TRBV6-5; d_gene: TRBD2; j_gene: TRBJ2-7; CDR3nt: TGTGCCAGCAGTTATACGGGGGGATCATATTACGAGCAGTACTTC; CDR3aa: CASSYTGGSYYEQYF
abundance: -; v_gene: TRBV12-2; d_gene: -; j_gene: TRBJ2-2; CDR3nt: TGTGCAAGTCGCTTATTGCCAGGGATAACCGGGGAGCTGTTTTTT; CDR3aa: CASRLLPGITGELFF
abundance: -; v_gene: TRBV13; d_gene: -; j_gene: TRBJ1-3; CDR3nt: TGTGCCAGCAGCGTTGTACTCGGACAGACAAACACCATATATTTT; CDR3aa: CASSVVLGQTNTIYF
abundance: -; v_gene: TRBV6-1; d_gene: -; j_gene: TRBJ1-4; CDR3nt: TGTGCCAGCCACGGGGGGACCGAAAAACTGTTTTTT; CDR3aa: CASHGGTEKLFF
abundance: once; v_gene: TRBV30; d_gene: TRBD2; j_gene: TRBJ2-1; CDR3nt: TGTGCCTGGAGCTCGGAACTAGCGGGAGGCGATGAGCAGTTCTTC; CDR3aa: CAWSSELAGGDEQFF
abundance: -; v_gene: TRBV12-5; d_gene: -; j_gene: TRBJ1-2; CDR3nt: TGTGCTAGTGGTTTAGTAGGAATTGCGGAAAATGGCTACACCTTC; CDR3aa: CASGLVGIAENGYTF
abundance: -; v_gene: TRBV6-5; d_gene: TRBD1; j_gene: TRBJ2-5; CDR3nt: TGTGCCAGCAGACGGGACAGGATGGGGACCCAGTACTTC; CDR3aa: CASRRDRMGTQYF
abundance: -; v_gene: TRBV5-6; d_gene: -; j_gene: TRBJ1-1; CDR3nt: TGTGCCAGCAGCTTGGGGGTCGGGGGTGAAGCTTTCTTT; CDR3aa: CASSLGVGGEAFF
abundance: -; v_gene: TRBV28; d_gene: TRBD1; j_gene: TRBJ1-5; CDR3nt: TGTGCCAGCAGTTTCGACAGGGCGGGTCAGCCCCAGCATTTT; CDR3aa: CASSFDRAGQPQHF
abundance: -; v_gene: TRBV6-1; d_gene: TRBD1; j_gene: TRBJ1-5; CDR3nt: TGTGCCAGCAGCCAGGGACAGGGGGGGGCTCAGCCCCAGCATTTT; CDR3aa: CASSQGQGGAQPQHF
abundance: few; v_gene: TRBV6-6; d_gene: -; j_gene: TRBJ1-3; CDR3nt: TGTGCCAGCACCCTCGACAGGTACTCTGGAAACACCATATATTTT; CDR3aa: CASTLDRYSGNTIYF
abundance: -; v_gene: TRBV9; d_gene: -; j_gene: TRBJ1-3; CDR3nt: TGTGCCAGCAGCGTAACGGACGGAGGTACTGGAAACACCATATATTTT; CDR3aa: CASSVTDGGTGNTIYF
abundance: -; v_gene: TRBV18; d_gene: -; j_gene: TRBJ2-2; CDR3nt: TGTGCCAGCTCGTGGACAGTCGGGGAGCTGTTTTTT; CDR3aa: CASSWTVGELFF